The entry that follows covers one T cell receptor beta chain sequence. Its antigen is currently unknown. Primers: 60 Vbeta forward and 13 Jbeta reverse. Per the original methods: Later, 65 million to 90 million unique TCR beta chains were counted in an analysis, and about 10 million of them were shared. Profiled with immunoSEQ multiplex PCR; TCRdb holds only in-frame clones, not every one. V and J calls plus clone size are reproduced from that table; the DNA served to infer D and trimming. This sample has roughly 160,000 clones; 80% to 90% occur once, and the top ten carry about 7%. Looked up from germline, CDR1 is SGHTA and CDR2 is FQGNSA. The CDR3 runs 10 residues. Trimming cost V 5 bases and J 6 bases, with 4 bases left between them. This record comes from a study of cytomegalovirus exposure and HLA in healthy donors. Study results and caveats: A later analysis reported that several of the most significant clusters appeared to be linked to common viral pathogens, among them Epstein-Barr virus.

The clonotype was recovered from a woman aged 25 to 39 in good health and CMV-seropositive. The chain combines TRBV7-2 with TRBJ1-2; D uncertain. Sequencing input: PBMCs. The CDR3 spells CASSGNGYTF. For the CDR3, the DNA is TGTGCCAGCAGCGGCAATGGCTACACCTTC.